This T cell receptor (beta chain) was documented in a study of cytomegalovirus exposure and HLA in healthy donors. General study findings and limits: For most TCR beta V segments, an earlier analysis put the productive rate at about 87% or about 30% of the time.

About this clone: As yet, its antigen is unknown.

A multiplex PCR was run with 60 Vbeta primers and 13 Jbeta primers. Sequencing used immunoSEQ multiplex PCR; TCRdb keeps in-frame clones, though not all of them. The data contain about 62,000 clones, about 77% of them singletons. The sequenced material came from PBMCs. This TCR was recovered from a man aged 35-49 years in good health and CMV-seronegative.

CDR3 coding DNA: TGTGCCATCAGTGAGTCTCGGAACCTCGTGGGAGAGCAGTACTTC. This encodes CAISESRNLVGEQYF. The chain has TRBV10-3 and TRBJ2-5; tentatively, D is TRBD2 (5 bases). V gave up 0 bases and J gave up 11 bases, with 19 bases separating them. The germline V gene encodes CDR1 ENHRY and CDR2 SYGVKD. The CDR3 is made up of 15 amino acids.